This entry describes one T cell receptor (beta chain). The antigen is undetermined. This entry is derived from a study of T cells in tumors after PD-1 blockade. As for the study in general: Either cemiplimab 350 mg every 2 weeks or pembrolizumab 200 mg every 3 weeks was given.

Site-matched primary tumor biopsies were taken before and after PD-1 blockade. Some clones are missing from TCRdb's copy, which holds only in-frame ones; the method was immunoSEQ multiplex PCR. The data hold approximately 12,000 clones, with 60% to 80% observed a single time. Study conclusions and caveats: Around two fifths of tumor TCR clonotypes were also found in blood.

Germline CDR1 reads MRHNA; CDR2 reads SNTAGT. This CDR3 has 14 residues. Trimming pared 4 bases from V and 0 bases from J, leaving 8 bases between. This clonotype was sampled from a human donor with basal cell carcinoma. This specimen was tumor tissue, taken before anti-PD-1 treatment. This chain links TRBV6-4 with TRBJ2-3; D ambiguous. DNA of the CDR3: TGTGCCAGCAGTGTAGATCAGAGCACAGATACGCAGTATTTT. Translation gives CASSVDQSTDTQYF.